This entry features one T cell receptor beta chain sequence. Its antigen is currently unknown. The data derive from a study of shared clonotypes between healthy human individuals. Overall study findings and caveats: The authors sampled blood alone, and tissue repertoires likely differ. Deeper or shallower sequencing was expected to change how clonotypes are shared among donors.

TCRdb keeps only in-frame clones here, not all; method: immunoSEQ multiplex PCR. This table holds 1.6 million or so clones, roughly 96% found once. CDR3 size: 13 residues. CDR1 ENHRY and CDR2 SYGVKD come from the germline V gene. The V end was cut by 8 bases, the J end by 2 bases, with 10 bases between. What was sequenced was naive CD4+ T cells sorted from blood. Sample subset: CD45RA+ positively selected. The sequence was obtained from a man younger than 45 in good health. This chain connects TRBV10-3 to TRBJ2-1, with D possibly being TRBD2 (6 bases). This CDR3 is CAISSDTYNEQFF. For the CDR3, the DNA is TGTGCCATCTCTAGCGATACCTACAATGAGCAGTTCTTC.